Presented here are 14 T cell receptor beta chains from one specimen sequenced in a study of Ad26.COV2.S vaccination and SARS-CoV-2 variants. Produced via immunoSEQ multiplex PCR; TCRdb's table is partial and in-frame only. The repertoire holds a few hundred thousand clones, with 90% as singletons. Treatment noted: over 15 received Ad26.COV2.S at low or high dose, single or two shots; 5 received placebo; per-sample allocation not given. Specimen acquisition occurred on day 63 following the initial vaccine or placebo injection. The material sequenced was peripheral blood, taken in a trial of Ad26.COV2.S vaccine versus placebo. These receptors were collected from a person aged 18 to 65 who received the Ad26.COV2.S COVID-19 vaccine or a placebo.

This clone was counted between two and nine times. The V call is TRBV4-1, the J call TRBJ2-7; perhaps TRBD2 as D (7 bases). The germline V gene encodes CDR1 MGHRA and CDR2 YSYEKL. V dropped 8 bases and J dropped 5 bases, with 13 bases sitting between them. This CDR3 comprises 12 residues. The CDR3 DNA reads TGCGCCAGCCGCGGAGGGGGGGACGAGCAGTACTTC. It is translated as CASRGGGDEQYF.

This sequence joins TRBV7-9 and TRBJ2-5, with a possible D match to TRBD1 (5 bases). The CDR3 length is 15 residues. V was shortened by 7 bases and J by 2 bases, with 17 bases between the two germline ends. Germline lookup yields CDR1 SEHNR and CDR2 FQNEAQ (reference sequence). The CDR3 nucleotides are TGTGCCAGCAACTCAAGGGGCGGCGGACAAGAGACCCAGTACTTC. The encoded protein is CASNSRGGGQETQYF.

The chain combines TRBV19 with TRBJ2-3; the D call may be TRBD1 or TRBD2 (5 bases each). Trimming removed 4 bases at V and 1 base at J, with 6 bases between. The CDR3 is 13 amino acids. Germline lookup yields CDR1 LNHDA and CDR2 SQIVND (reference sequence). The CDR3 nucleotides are TGTGCCAGTAGTAGGGACGGCACAGATACGCAGTATTTT. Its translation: CASSRDGTDTQYF.

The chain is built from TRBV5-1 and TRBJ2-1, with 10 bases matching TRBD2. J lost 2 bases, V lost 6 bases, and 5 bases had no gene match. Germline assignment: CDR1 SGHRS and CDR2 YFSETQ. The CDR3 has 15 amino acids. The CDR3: CASTSTSGTYNEQFF. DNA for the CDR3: TGCGCCAGCACCTCAACTAGCGGGACCTACAATGAGCAGTTCTTC. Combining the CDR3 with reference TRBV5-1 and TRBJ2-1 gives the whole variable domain KAGVTQTPRYLIKTRGQQVTLSCSPISGHRSVSWYQQTPGQGLQFLFEYFSETQRNKGNFPGRFSGRQFSNSRSEMNVSTLELGDSALYLCASTSTSGTYNEQFFGPGTRLTVL.

CDR3 in amino acids: CASSQSPWELTTYEQYF. DNA of the CDR3: TGTGCCAGCAGCCAATCCCCTTGGGAACTGACCACCTACGAGCAGTACTTC. The V and J genes are TRBV3-1 (or the pseudogene TRBV3-2) and TRBJ2-7; unclear D gene. The V gene's germline CDR1 is LGHDT and CDR2 YNNKEL (reference sequence). V gave up 2 bases and J gave up 2 bases, with 19 bases separating them. This CDR3 contains 17 residues.

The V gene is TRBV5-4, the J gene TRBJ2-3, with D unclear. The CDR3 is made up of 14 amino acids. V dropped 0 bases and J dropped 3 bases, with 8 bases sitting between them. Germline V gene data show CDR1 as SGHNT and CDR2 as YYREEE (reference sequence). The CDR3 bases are TGTGCCAGCAGCTTGGGACCGCAAACAGATACGCAGTATTTT. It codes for CASSLGPQTDTQYF.

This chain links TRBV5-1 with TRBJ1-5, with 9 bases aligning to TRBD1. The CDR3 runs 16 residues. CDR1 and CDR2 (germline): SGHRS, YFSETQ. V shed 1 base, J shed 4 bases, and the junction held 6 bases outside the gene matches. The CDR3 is CASSLSTGGLNQPQHF. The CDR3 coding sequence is TGCGCCAGCAGCTTGTCTACAGGGGGCCTTAATCAGCCCCAGCATTTT.

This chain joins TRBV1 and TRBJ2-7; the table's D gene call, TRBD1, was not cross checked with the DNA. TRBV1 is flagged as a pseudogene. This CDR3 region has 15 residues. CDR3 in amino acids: CTSSQLVPGFYEQYF. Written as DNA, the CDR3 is TGCACCAGCAGCCAATTAGTTCCAGGTTTCTACGAGCAGTACTTC.

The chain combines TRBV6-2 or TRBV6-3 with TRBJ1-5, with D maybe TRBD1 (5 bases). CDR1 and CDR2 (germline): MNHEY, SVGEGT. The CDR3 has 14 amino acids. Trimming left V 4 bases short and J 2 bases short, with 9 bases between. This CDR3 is CASSLGAGNQPQHF. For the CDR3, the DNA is TGTGCCAGCAGTTTAGGGGCGGGCAATCAGCCCCAGCATTTT.

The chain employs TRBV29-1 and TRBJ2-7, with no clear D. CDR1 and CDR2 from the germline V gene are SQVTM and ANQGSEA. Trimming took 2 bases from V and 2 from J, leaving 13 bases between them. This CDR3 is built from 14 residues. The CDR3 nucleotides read TGCAGCGTTGAAATGTCAGGCTACACCTACGAGCAGTACTTC. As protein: CSVEMSGYTYEQYF.

CDR3 coding DNA: TGCGCCAGCAGCCAAGAACAAACAGTTTACAATGAGCAGTTCTTC. This translates into CASSQEQTVYNEQFF. The V gene is TRBV4-3, the J gene TRBJ2-1, with D hard to call. Germline-derived CDR1 and CDR2 are LGHNA and YSLEER. The V gene lost 0 bases and the J gene lost 4 bases, with 10 bases spanning the gap. The CDR3 sequence is 15 residues long.

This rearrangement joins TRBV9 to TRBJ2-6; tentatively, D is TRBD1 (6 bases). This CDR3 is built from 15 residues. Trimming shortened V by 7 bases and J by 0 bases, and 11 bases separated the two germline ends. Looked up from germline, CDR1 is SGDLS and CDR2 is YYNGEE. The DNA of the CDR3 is TGTGCCAGCGGGACACCTACCTCTGGGGCCAACGTCCTGACTTTC. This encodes CASGTPTSGANVLTF.

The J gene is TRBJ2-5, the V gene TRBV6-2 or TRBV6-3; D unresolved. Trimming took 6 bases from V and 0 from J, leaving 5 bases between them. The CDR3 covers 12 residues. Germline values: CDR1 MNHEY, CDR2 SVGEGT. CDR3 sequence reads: CASSRYQETQYF. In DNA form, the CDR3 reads TGTGCCAGCAGCCGCTACCAAGAGACCCAGTACTTC.

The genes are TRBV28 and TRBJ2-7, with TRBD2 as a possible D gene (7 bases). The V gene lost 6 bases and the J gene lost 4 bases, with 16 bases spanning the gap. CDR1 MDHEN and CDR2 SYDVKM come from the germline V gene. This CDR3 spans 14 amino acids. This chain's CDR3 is CASRVGGGRYEQYF. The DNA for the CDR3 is TGTGCCAGCAGGGTTGGCGGGGGCCGATACGAGCAGTACTTC.